The 13 T cell receptor beta chains below were found in one sample sequenced in a study of cytomegalovirus exposure and HLA in healthy donors (dated by TCRdb to 2016 to 2017). The library was prepared using the immunoSEQ multiplex PCR assay. For the multiplex PCR, a mixture combining 60 forward primers for TCR Vbeta segments and 13 reverse primers for TCR Jbeta segments was used. TCRdb obtained this table from immuneACCESS and retained in-frame rearrangements with V and J assigned. These tables miss some clones; where compared with another copy, unresolved V genes account for less than half of the shortfall, and the remainder is unexplained. This sample comprises 81,000 or so clones, 70% to 80% of them detected only once. Of the sample, 2.5% to 3.5% is held by the ten largest clones. Source material: PBMCs. Receptors originate from a man over 45 in good health and CMV-seropositive.

The CDR3 here is CASSLQGHGYTF. CDR3 in DNA: TGTGCCAGTAGTCTCCAGGGGCATGGCTACACCTTC. This chain links TRBV19 with TRBJ1-2, with D tentatively TRBD1 (6 bases). Trimming took 5 bases from V and 6 from J, leaving 10 bases between them. The CDR3 is 12 amino acids. Looked up from germline, CDR1 is LNHDA and CDR2 is SQIVND (reference sequence).

V usage is TRBV7-8 and J usage is TRBJ2-1; tentatively, D is TRBD1 (5 bases). The ends were cut back, 5 bases at V and 7 bases at J, with 15 bases in the middle. CDR3 length equals 14 residues. The germline V gene encodes CDR1 SGHVS and CDR2 FQNEAQ. This chain's CDR3 is CASSPSFPGNEQFF. The CDR3 DNA reads TGTGCCAGCAGCCCTTCTTTTCCAGGGAATGAGCAGTTCTTC.

The chain links TRBV5-1 to TRBJ2-1; 7 bases fit TRBD2. CDR1 is SGHRS and CDR2 is YFSETQ in the germline V gene. V lost 4 bases, J lost 4 bases, and 5 bases stayed unmatched. There are 14 residues in the CDR3. As DNA, the CDR3 is TGCGCCAGCAGCCCAACTAGCGATTACAATGAGCAGTTCTTC. Translated: CASSPTSDYNEQFF.

This rearrangement joins TRBV9 to TRBJ2-6, with D possibly being TRBD1 (6 bases). The CDR3 is 15 amino acids. Trimming shortened V by 0 bases and J by 2 bases, and 6 bases separated the two germline ends. Germline V lookup: CDR1 SGDLS, CDR2 YYNGEE. CDR3 sequence (DNA): TGTGCCAGCAGCGTAGCAGGGGCTGGGGCCAACGTCCTGACTTTC. Encoded protein: CASSVAGAGANVLTF.

The J gene is TRBJ1-5, the V gene TRBV6-6, with TRBD1 identical over 7 bases. CDR3 size: 13 residues. J gave up 3 bases and V 10 bases, and 6 bases lay outside the gene matches. The germline gives CDR1 MNHNY, CDR2 SVGAGI (reference sequence). The CDR3: CATQQGTNQPQHF. In DNA, the CDR3 is TGTGCCACCCAACAGGGGACCAATCAGCCCCAGCATTTT.

The DNA for the CDR3 is TGTGCCAGCAGCCGGGGACTAGCGGGGGTCCAAGAGACCCAGTACTTC. It encodes CASSRGLAGVQETQYF. The genes are TRBV7-2 and TRBJ2-5; TRBD2 matches 14 bases. After removal of 5 bases from V and 1 base from J, the junction contained 3 bases not matched to a gene. Germline lookup yields CDR1 SGHTA and CDR2 FQGNSA. The length of the CDR3 is 16 residues. Filled out from reference TRBV7-2 and TRBJ2-5, the complete variable domain reads GAGVSQSPSNKVTEKGKDVELRCDPISGHTALYWYRQSLGQGLEFLIYFQGNSAPDKSGLPSDRFSAERTGGSVSTLTIQRTQQEDSAVYLCASSRGLAGVQETQYFGPGTRLLVL.

J is TRBJ2-3 and V is TRBV18; 8 nucleotides match TRBD2. The CDR3 has 17 amino acids. With 3 bases clipped from V and 6 bases from J, the junction kept 14 bases outside the gene matches. Germline values: CDR1 KGHSH, CDR2 LQKENI. The CDR3 DNA follows: TGTGCCAGCTCACCCCTTTACCTAGCGGGCGGTCGGGATACGCAGTATTTT. It is translated as CASSPLYLAGGRDTQYF.

This clone was seen once. This chain joins TRBV25-1 and TRBJ1-1, with D unresolved. Germline V gene sequence: CDR1 MGHDK, CDR2 SYGVNS. Deletions cut 1 base from V and 0 bases from J, with 9 bases between. The CDR3 is 15 residues long. The CDR3 loop is CASSESGAMNTEAFF. The CDR3 DNA reads TGTGCCAGCAGTGAATCGGGAGCTATGAACACTGAAGCTTTCTTT.

This clone was recorded a few times. This chain uses TRBV4-1 with TRBJ2-1, with TRBD1 identical over 8 bases. V lost 3 bases to trimming and J lost 4 bases; unmatched junction nucleotides: 8. Germline assignment: CDR1 MGHRA and CDR2 YSYEKL. This CDR3 spans 16 amino acids. The CDR3 bases are TGCGCCAGCAGCCACATTGGGCGGGACAGGTACAATGAGCAGTTCTTC. It yields the protein CASSHIGRDRYNEQFF.

V is TRBV4-3 and J is TRBJ2-7, with 8 bases aligning to TRBD2. This CDR3 comprises 17 residues. Germline trimming cut 3 bases from V and 4 bases from J; bases unmatched to any gene: 14. Germline V gives CDR1 LGHNA, CDR2 YSLEER. The CDR3 sequence is CASSQVPIGGGKYEQYF. CDR3 coding DNA: TGCGCCAGCAGCCAGGTCCCGATCGGGGGGGGAAAATACGAGCAGTACTTC.

The chain combines TRBV15 with TRBJ1-1; 10 bases line up with TRBD1. Germline CDR1 and CDR2: LNHNV and YYDKDF (reference sequence). The CDR3 has 16 amino acids. The V gene end was trimmed by 0 bases and the J gene end by 5 bases; junction bases not matched to a gene: 6. CDR3 nucleotide sequence: TGTGCCACCAGCAGAGATAGGACGGGACAGGGGACTGAAGCTTTCTTT. Translation gives CATSRDRTGQGTEAFF. The whole variable domain, remainder taken from reference TRBV15 and TRBJ1-1, is DAMVIQNPRYQVTQFGKPVTLSCSQTLNHNVMYWYQQKSSQAPKLLFHYYDKDFNNEADTPDNFQSRRPNTSFCFLDIRSPGLGDTAMYLCATSRDRTGQGTEAFFGQGTRLTVV.

V usage is TRBV11-2 and J usage is TRBJ2-5; D perhaps matches TRBD2 (5 bases). The end of the DNA is better explained by TRBJ2-7, so the J call may be wrong. The CDR3 is made up of 16 amino acids. Germline assignment: CDR1 SGHAT and CDR2 FQNNGV. The CDR3 DNA is TGTGCCAGCAGCTTAGGTGCTAGCCTCACCCAATACGAGCAGTACTTC. It translates to CASSLGASLTQYEQYF.

This chain connects TRBV19 to TRBJ2-2; 7 positions agree with TRBD2. The CDR3 extends over 15 amino acids. V shed 8 bases and J 6 bases; nucleotides not matched to a gene: 12. Germline V lookup: CDR1 LNHDA, CDR2 SQIVND (reference sequence). CDR3 DNA: TGTGCCAGTCGGTTAATGGCGGGAGACCCCGGGGAGCTGTTTTTT. Amino acid sequence: CASRLMAGDPGELFF.